This TCR beta chain derives from a study of T cells in Graves' hyperthyroidism and ophthalmopathy. Across the whole study: Peripheral blood collection took place at initial diagnosis, before any treatment.

Exclusion followed for patients with uncontrolled infection, other autoimmune disease, pregnancy or lactation. Diagnoses used clinical symptoms, serum thyroxine and TRAb, thyroid ultrasound and orbital computed tomography. Out of roughly 10 ml of fresh peripheral blood came the PBMCs. There were TCR beta CDR3 regions amplified from RNA transcripts. HTBI primers drove first-round RT-PCR of the TCR CDR3. TCRdb reprocessed the multiplex PCR reads via MiXCR and lists one record per CDR3 protein. This table has over 350,000 distinct CDR3 sequences, about an eighth appearing once. Trimming took off 3 bases at V and 4 bases at J, with 10 bases between the two ends. Germline loops: CDR1 MNHEY, CDR2 SMNVEV (reference sequence). The CDR3 runs to 14 residues.

The V and J genes are TRBV27 and TRBJ1-3; unclear D gene. This TCR derives from a man between 50 and 59 years old with Graves' ophthalmopathy. Sequenced material: blood. The CDR3 DNA follows: TGTGCCAGCAGTTTTTCGGGTCCGGGAAACACCATATATTTT. Translated, it gives CASSFSGPGNTIYF.